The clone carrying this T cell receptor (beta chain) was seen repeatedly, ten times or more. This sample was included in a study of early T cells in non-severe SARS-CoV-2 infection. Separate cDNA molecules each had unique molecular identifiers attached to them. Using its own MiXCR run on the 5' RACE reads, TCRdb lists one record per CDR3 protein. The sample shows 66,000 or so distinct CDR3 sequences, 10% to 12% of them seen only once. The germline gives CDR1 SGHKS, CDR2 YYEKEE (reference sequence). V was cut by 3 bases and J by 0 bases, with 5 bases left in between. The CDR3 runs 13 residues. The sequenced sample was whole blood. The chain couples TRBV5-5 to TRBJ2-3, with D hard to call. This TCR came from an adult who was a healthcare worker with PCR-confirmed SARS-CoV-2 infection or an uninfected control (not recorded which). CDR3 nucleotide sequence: TGTGCCAGCAGCTCCGGGAGCACAGATACGCAGTATTTT. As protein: CASSSGSTDTQYF.